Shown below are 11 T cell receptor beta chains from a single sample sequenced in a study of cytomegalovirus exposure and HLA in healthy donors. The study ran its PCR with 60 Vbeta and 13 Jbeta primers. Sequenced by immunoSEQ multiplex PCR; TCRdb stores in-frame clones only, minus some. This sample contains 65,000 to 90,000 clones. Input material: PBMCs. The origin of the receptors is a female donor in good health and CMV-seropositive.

CDR3 loop: CASSESEDRGHQPQHF. Here the CDR3 DNA reads TGCGCCAGCAGTGAGTCGGAAGACAGGGGACATCAGCCCCAGCATTTT. The chain carries TRBV10-1 and TRBJ1-5; 8 positions agree with TRBD1. In germline, CDR1 is WNHNN, CDR2 SYGVQD (reference sequence). V was clipped by 0 bases and J by 5 bases; unmatched bases: 6. This CDR3 is 16 amino acids long.

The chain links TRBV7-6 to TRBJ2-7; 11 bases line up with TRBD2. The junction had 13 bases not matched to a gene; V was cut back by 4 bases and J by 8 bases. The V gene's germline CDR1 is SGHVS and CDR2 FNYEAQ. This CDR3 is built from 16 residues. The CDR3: CASSYLPTSGINKQYF. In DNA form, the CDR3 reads TGTGCCAGCAGCTACCTCCCGACTAGCGGGATTAACAAGCAGTACTTC.

CDR3 sequence (DNA): TGCGCCAGCAGCCCCGGGACAGGCACCGGGGAGCTGTTTTTT. Its translation: CASSPGTGTGELFF. The chain has TRBV5-1 and TRBJ2-2, with 8 bases fitting TRBD1. In germline, CDR1 is SGHRS, CDR2 YFSETQ. The CDR3 is made up of 14 amino acids. V shed 4 bases, J shed 4 bases, and the junction held 3 bases outside the gene matches. Together with reference TRBV5-1 and TRBJ2-2, the CDR3 gives the full variable domain: KAGVTQTPRYLIKTRGQQVTLSCSPISGHRSVSWYQQTPGQGLQFLFEYFSETQRNKGNFPGRFSGRQFSNSRSEMNVSTLELGDSALYLCASSPGTGTGELFFGEGSRLTVL.

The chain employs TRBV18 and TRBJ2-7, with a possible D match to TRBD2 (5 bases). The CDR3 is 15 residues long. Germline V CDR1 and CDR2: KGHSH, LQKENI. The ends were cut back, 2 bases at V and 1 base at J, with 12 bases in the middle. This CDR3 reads CASSPLEVLSYEQYF. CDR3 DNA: TGTGCCAGCTCACCATTGGAGGTCTTGTCCTACGAGCAGTACTTC. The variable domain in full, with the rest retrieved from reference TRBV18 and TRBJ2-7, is NAGVMQNPRHLVRRRGQEARLRCSPMKGHSHVYWYRQLPEEGLKFMVYLQKENIIDESGMPKERFSAEFPKEGPSILRIQQVVRGDSAAYFCASSPLEVLSYEQYFGPGTRLTVT.

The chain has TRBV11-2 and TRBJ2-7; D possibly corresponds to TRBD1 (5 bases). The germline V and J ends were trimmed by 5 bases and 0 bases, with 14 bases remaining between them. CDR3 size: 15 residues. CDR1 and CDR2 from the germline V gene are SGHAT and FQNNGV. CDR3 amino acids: CASSLWGRLSYEQYF. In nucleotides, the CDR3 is TGTGCCAGCAGCCTTTGGGGCAGACTCTCCTACGAGCAGTACTTC.

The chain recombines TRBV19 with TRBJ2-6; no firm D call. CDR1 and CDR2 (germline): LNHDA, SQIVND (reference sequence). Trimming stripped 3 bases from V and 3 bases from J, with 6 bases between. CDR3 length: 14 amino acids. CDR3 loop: CASSISNGANVLTF. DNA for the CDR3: TGTGCCAGTAGTATTAGTAATGGGGCCAACGTCCTGACTTTC.

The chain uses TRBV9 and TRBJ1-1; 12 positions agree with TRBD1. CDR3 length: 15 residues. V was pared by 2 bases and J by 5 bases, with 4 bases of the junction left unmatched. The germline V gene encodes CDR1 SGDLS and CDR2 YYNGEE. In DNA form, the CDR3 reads TGTGCCAGCAGCGTGGGACAGGGGGCGGGGACTGAAGCTTTCTTT. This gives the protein CASSVGQGAGTEAFF.

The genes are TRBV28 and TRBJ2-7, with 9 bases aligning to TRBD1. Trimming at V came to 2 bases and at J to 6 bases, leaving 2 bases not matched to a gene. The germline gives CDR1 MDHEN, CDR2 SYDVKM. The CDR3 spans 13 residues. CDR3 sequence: CASSLGTGREQYF. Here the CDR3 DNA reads TGTGCCAGCAGTTTAGGGACAGGGCGCGAGCAGTACTTC.

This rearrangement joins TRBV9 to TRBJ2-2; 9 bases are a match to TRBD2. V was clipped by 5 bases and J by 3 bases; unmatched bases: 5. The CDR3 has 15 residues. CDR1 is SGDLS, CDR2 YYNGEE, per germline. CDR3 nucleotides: TGTGCCAGCAGGATAGCGGGAGAGGACACCGGGGAGCTGTTTTTT. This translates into CASRIAGEDTGELFF.

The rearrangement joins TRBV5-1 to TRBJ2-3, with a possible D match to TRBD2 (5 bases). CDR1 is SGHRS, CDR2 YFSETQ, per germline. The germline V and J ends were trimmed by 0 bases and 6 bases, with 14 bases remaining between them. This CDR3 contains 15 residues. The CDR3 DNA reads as TGCGCCAGCAGCTTGGTGGGGAGTATGAGGGATACGCAGTATTTT. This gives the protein CASSLVGSMRDTQYF.

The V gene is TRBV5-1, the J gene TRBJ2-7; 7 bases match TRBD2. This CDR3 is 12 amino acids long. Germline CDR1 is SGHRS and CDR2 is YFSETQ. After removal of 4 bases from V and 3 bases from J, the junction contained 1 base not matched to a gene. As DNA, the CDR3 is TGCGCCAGCAGCGGGGAGGGCTACGAGCAGTACTTC. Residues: CASSGEGYEQYF.